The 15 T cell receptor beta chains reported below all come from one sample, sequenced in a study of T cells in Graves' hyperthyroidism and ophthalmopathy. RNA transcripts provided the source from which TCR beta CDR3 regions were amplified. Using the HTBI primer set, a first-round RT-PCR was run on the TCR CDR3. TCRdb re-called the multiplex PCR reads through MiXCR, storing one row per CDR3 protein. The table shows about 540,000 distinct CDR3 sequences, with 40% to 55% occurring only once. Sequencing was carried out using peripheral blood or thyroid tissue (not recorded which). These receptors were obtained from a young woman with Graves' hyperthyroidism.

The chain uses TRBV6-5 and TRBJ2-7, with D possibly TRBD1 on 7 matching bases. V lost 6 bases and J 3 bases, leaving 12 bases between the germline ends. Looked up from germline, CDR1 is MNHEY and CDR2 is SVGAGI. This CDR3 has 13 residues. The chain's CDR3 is CASRCQGGYEQYF. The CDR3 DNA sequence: TGTGCCAGCAGATGCCAGGGGGGCTACGAGCAGTACTTC.

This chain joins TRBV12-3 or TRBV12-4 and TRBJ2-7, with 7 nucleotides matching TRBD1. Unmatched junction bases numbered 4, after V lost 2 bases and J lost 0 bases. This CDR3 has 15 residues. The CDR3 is CASSLRQGFSYEQYF. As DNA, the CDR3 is TGTGCCAGCAGTTTAAGACAGGGATTCTCCTACGAGCAGTACTTC.

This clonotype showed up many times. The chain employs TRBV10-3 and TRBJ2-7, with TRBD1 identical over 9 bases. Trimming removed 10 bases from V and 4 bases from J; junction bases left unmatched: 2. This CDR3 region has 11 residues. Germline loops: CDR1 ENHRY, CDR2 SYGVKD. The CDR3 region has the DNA TGTGCCACGGGACAGGGATACGAGCAGTACTTC. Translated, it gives CATGQGYEQYF.

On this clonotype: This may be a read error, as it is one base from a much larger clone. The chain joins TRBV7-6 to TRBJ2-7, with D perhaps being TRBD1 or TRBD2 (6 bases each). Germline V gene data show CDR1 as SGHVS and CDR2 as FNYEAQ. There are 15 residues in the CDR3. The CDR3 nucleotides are TGTGTCAGCAGCTTAAGCGGACCACAGGGAGGCGAGCAGTACTTC. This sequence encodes CVSSLSGPQGGEQYF.

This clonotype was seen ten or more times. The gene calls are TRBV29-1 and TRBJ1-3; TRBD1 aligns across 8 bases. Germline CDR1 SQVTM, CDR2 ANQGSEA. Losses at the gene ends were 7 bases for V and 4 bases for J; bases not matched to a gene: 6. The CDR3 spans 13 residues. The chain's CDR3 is CSGGQGPGNTIYF. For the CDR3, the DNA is TGCAGCGGTGGACAGGGTCCCGGAAACACCATATATTTT.

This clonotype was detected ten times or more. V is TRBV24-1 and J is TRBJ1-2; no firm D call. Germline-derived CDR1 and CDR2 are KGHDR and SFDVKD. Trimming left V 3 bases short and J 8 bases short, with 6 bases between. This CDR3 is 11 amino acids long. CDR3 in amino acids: CATSDLGGYTF. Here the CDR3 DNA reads TGTGCCACCAGTGATCTGGGGGGCTACACCTTC.

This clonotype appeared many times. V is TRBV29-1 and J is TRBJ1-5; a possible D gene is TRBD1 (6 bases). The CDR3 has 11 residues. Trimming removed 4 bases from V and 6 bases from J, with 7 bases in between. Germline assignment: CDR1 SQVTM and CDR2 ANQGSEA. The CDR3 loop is CSVGTVQPQHF. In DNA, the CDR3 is TGCAGCGTTGGGACAGTTCAGCCCCAGCATTTT.

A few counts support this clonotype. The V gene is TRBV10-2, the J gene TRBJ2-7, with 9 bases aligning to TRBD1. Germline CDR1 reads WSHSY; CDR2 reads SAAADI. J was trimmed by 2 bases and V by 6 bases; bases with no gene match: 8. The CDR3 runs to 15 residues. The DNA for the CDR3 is TGCGCCAGCAGCCTTGGGGGACAGGGTCCCTACGAGCAGTACTTC. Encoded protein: CASSLGGQGPYEQYF.

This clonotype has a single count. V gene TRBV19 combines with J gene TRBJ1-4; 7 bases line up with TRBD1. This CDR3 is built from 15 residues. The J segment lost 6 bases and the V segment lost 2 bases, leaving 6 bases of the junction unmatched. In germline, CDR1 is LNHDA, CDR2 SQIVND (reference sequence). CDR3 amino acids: CASSIMGQIDEKLFF. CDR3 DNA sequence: TGTGCCAGTAGTATAATGGGACAGATAGATGAAAAACTGTTTTTT. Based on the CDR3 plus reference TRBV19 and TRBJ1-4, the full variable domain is DGGITQSPKYLFRKEGQNVTLSCEQNLNHDAMYWYRQDPGQGLRLIYYSQIVNDFQKGDIAEGYSVSREKKESFPLTVTSAQKNPTAFYLCASSIMGQIDEKLFFGSGTQLSVL.

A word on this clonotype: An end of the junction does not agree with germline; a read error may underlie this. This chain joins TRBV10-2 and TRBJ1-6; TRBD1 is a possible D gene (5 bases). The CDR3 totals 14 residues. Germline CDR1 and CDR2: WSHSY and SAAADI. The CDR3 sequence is CATHPETVNSPLHF. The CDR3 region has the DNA TGTGCCACCCACCCCGAGACAGTCAATTCACCCCTCCACTTT.

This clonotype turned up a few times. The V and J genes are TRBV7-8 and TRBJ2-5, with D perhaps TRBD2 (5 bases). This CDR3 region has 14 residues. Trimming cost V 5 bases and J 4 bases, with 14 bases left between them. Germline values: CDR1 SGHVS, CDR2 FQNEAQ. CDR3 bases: TGTGCCAGCAGCCAAGGGAGCGTTGGAGAGACCCAGTACTTC. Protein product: CASSQGSVGETQYF.

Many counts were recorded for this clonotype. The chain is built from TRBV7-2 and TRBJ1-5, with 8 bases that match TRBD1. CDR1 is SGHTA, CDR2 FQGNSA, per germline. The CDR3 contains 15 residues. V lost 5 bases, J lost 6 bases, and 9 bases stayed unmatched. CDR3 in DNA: TGTGCCAGCAGCGGACAGGGTAGAGGGATTCAGCCCCAGCATTTT. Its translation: CASSGQGRGIQPQHF.

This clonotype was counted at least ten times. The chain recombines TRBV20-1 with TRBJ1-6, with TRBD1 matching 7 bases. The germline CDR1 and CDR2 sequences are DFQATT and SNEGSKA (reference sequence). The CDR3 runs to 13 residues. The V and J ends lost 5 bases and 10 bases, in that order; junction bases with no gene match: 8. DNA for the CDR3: TGCAGTGCTCCGGGACAGCTGGGGTCACCCCTCCACTTT. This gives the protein CSAPGQLGSPLHF.

Written as DNA, the CDR3 is TGTGCCAGTAGTATAACCTCCAGGGGAGGAATTCAGCCCCAGCATTTT. Translation gives CASSITSRGGIQPQHF. The V gene is TRBV19, the J gene TRBJ1-5; weak D call: TRBD1 (6 bases). V lost 2 bases and J 6 bases, leaving 17 bases between the germline ends. The CDR3 has 16 residues. Germline CDR1 reads LNHDA; CDR2 reads SQIVND (reference sequence).

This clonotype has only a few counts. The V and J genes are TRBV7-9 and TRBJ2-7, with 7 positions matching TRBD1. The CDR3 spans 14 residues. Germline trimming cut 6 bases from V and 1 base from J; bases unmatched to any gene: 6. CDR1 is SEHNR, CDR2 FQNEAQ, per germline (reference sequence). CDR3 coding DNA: TGTGCCAGCAGTCCGACAGGGATTTCCTACGAGCAGTACTTC. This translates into CASSPTGISYEQYF.